Below are 20 T cell receptor beta chains sequenced from a single sample in a study of blood T cell repertoires in COVID-19. Repertoires were generated with immunoSEQ multiplex PCR, while TCRdb's copy carries only in-frame clones and drops some. The sample holds about 240,000 clones, about 83% seen once. Sequencing input: peripheral blood. These receptors originate from a man aged 50 or older with acute or convalescent COVID-19.

The chain is built from TRBV7-6 and TRBJ2-7, with 7 bases aligning to TRBD1. The CDR3 contains 14 residues. Losses at the gene ends were 5 bases for V and 0 bases for J; bases not matched to a gene: 4. Looked up from germline, CDR1 is SGHVS and CDR2 is FNYEAQ. The CDR3 spells CASSAQGSSYEQYF. The CDR3, as DNA: TGTGCCAGCAGCGCACAGGGGAGCTCCTACGAGCAGTACTTC.

V is TRBV5-1 and J is TRBJ1-2; D is undetermined. The ends were cut back, 1 base at V and 3 bases at J, with 4 bases in the middle. The CDR3 has 12 residues. CDR1 SGHRS and CDR2 YFSETQ come from the germline V gene. The CDR3: CASSLNYYGYTF. The CDR3 coding sequence is TGCGCCAGCAGCTTGAACTACTATGGCTACACCTTC.

CDR3 nucleotides: TGCGCCAGCAGCGCGGCGGGGACTCCTCAAGAGACCCAGTACTTC. It encodes CASSAAGTPQETQYF. This chain uses TRBV5-1 with TRBJ2-5, with D perhaps matching TRBD2 (6 bases). Trimming left V 4 bases short and J 2 bases short, with 15 bases between. CDR1 and CDR2 from the germline V gene are SGHRS and YFSETQ. The CDR3 is 15 residues long.

The chain has TRBV5-1 and TRBJ2-7; TRBD2 aligns across 7 bases. The CDR3 is 14 amino acids. Germline V gene data show CDR1 as SGHRS and CDR2 as YFSETQ. Trimming removed 3 bases from V and 7 bases from J; junction bases left unmatched: 10. The DNA for the CDR3 is TGCGCCAGCAGCTCCTGGGGAGGGGAGCGGGAGCAGTACTTC. This encodes CASSSWGGEREQYF.

This clone was recorded once. This chain joins TRBV7-2 and TRBJ2-1; D is unclear. Germline V lookup: CDR1 SGHTA, CDR2 FQGNSA. The CDR3 contains 13 residues. Trimming took 2 bases from V and 4 from J, leaving 6 bases between them. CDR3 nucleotides: TGTGCCAGCAGCTTATACTCGTACAATGAGCAGTTCTTC. It specifies CASSLYSYNEQFF.

This clone was counted between two and nine times. This chain links TRBV3-1 (or the pseudogene TRBV3-2) with TRBJ1-2; D perhaps matches TRBD1 (6 bases). Germline V gene sequence: CDR1 LGHDT, CDR2 YNNKEL (reference sequence). V shed 5 bases and J shed 4 bases, with 11 bases lying between them. The CDR3 runs to 13 residues. CDR3 nucleotide sequence: TGTGCCAGCAGCTCCGACAGGTCCTATGGCTACACCTTC. This encodes CASSSDRSYGYTF.

This sequence joins TRBV7-6 and TRBJ2-3; no definite D call. The CDR3 has 16 amino acids. In germline, CDR1 is SGHVS, CDR2 FNYEAQ. V lost 0 bases and J lost 0, with 10 bases in between. DNA of the CDR3: TGTGCCAGCAGCTTAGCTGTCGGAGAGAGCACAGATACGCAGTATTTT. Its protein product is CASSLAVGESTDTQYF.

V usage is TRBV12-1 and J usage is TRBJ1-1. TRBV12-1 is designated a pseudogene. The CDR3 runs to 11 residues. CDR3 DNA sequence: TGTGCCAGCTACCGTAGCACTGAAGCTTTCTTT. Translation gives CASYRSTEAFF.

The V and J genes are TRBV27 and TRBJ2-7, with 9 bases identical to TRBD1. Germline CDR1 reads MNHEY; CDR2 reads SMNVEV (reference sequence). With 3 bases clipped from V and 3 bases from J, the junction kept 15 bases outside the gene matches. This CDR3 contains 18 residues. The chain's CDR3 is CASSLQGQGRIHYYEQYF. CDR3 sequence (DNA): TGTGCCAGCAGTTTGCAGGGACAGGGACGGATTCATTACTACGAGCAGTACTTC.

This clone was counted only a few times. The genes are TRBV10-1 and TRBJ2-3; 7 positions agree with TRBD2. Trimming removed 4 bases from V and 4 bases from J; junction bases left unmatched: 11. CDR1 is WNHNN and CDR2 is SYGVQD in the germline V gene (reference sequence). The CDR3 contains 16 residues. The CDR3 sequence: CASSAKLAPSADTQYF. In DNA form, the CDR3 reads TGCGCCAGCAGTGCGAAACTAGCGCCAAGCGCAGATACGCAGTATTTT.

The chain recombines TRBV6-5 with TRBJ1-2; 7 bases fit TRBD1. Looked up from germline, CDR1 is MNHEY and CDR2 is SVGAGI. Unmatched junction bases numbered 6, after V lost 4 bases and J lost 4 bases. CDR3 length equals 14 residues. CDR3: CASSSAGTAYGYTF. The CDR3 DNA sequence: TGTGCCAGCAGTTCCGCCGGGACAGCCTATGGCTACACCTTC.

The chain combines TRBV4-2 with TRBJ1-4; 7 bases match TRBD1. The length of the CDR3 is 15 residues. Losses at the gene ends were 1 base for V and 1 base for J; bases not matched to a gene: 0. Germline V gives CDR1 LGHNA, CDR2 YNFKEQ. The CDR3 nucleotides are TGTGCCAGCAGCCAAGGACAGGGAACTAATGAAAAACTGTTTTTT. Translated, it gives CASSQGQGTNEKLFF.

This chain links TRBV20-1 with TRBJ1-1; D gene ambiguous. Trimming took 3 bases from V and 4 from J, leaving 3 bases between them. The CDR3 runs to 10 residues. Germline values: CDR1 DFQATT, CDR2 SNEGSKA (reference sequence). CDR3 in amino acids: CSARATEAFF. The CDR3 DNA reads TGCAGTGCTAGGGCCACTGAAGCTTTCTTT.

The chain employs TRBV25-1 and TRBJ1-5, with D maybe TRBD1 (6 bases). Trimming removed 3 bases at V and 1 base at J, with 10 bases between. Germline V gene data show CDR1 as MGHDK and CDR2 as SYGVNS. The length of the CDR3 is 15 residues. The CDR3, as DNA: TGTGCCAGCAGTGATCAGAGGGGGAGCAATCAGCCCCAGCATTTT. Translating gives CASSDQRGSNQPQHF.

CDR3 sequence (DNA): TGTGCCAGCAGCGGGAAGGACAGGGAGGAGACCCAGTACTTC. It translates to CASSGKDREETQYF. The rearrangement joins TRBV9 to TRBJ2-5; TRBD1 aligns across 8 bases. Trimming took 3 bases from V and 5 from J; bases not matched to a gene: 6. The CDR3 covers 14 residues. The germline CDR1 and CDR2 sequences are SGDLS and YYNGEE.

V usage is TRBV6-2 or TRBV6-3 and J usage is TRBJ1-4; no firm D call. The CDR3 sequence is 13 residues long. CDR1 and CDR2 (germline): MNHEY, SVGEGT. V gave up 5 bases and J gave up 8 bases, with 12 bases separating them. CDR3 in amino acids: CASSRLGGEKLFF. The CDR3 nucleotides read TGTGCCAGCAGTCGACTCGGCGGGGAAAAACTGTTTTTT.

The rearrangement uses TRBV28 and TRBJ2-6; D is unresolved. V was trimmed by 2 bases and J by 2 bases, leaving 4 bases between them. CDR1 is MDHEN and CDR2 is SYDVKM in the germline V gene. CDR3 length: 14 residues. The CDR3 is CASSLSPGANVLTF. The DNA for the CDR3 is TGTGCCAGCAGTTTAAGCCCTGGGGCCAACGTCCTGACTTTC.

This clone appeared a few times. The chain uses TRBV6-5 and TRBJ2-3, with a possible D match to TRBD2 (6 bases). The germline V gene has CDR1 MNHEY and CDR2 SVGAGI. This CDR3 has 14 amino acids. V lost 0 bases to trimming and J lost 6 bases, with 10 bases between them. CDR3: CASSYSGTWDTQYF. CDR3 coding DNA: TGTGCCAGCAGTTACTCGGGGACTTGGGATACGCAGTATTTT.

To note about this clone: Other DNA sequences of this sample code for an identical CDR3. V is TRBV6-5 and J is TRBJ2-7; D remains unclear. V was trimmed by 5 bases and J by 2 bases, leaving 4 bases between them. Germline V CDR1 and CDR2: MNHEY, SVGAGI. The CDR3 sequence is 11 residues long. CDR3 coding DNA: TGTGCCAGCAGTCCTGCCTACGAGCAGTACTTC. As protein: CASSPAYEQYF.

The chain carries TRBV10-3 and TRBJ2-1; the D gene is possibly TRBD1 (5 bases). The germline V gene encodes CDR1 ENHRY and CDR2 SYGVKD. This CDR3 spans 14 amino acids. V lost 0 bases to trimming and J lost 6 bases, with 9 bases between them. Here the CDR3 reads CAISESGQGNEQFF. The CDR3 DNA reads TGTGCCATCAGTGAGTCCGGGCAGGGCAATGAGCAGTTCTTC.